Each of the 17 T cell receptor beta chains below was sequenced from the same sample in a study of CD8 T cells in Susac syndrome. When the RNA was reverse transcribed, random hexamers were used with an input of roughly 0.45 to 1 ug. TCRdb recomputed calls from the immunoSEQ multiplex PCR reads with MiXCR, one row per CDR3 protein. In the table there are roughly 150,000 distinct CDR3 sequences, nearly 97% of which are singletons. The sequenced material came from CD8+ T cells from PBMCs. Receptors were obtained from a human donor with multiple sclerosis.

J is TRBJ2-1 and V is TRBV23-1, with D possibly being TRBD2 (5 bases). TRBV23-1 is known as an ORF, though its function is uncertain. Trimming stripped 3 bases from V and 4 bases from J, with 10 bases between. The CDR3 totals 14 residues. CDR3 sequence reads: CASSHRTGYNEQFF. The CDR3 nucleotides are TGCGCCAGCAGTCATCGAACGGGATACAATGAGCAGTTCTTC.

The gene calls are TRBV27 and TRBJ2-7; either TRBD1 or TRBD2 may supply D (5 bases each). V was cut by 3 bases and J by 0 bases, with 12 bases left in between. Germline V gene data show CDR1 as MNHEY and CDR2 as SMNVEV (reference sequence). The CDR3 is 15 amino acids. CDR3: CASSFRAGSSYEQYV. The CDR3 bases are TGTGCCAGCAGTTTCAGGGCAGGGAGCTCCTACGAGCAGTACGTC.

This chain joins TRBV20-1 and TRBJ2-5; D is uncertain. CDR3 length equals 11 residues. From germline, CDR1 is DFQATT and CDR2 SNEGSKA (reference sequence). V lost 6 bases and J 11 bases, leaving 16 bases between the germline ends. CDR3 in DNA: TGCAGTGCACCGTTGGACGGCTTGCAGTACTTC. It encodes CSAPLDGLQYF.

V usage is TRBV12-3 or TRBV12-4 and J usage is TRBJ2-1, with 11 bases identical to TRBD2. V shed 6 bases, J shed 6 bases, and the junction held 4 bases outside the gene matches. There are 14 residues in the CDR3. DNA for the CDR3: TGTGCCAGCAGGCCCGGGACTAGCGGCAATGAGCAGTTCTTC. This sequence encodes CASRPGTSGNEQFF.

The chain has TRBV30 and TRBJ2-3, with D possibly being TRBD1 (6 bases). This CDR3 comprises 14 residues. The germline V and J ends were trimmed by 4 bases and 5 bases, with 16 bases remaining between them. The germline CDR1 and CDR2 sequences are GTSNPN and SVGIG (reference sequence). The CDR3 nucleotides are TGTGCCTGGATTTCGACAGGACAGAAAGATACGCAGTATTTT. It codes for CAWISTGQKDTQYF.

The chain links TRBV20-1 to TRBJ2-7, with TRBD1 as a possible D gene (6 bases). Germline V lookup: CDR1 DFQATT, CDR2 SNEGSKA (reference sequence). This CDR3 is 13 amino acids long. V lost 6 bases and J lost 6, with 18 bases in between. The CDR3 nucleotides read TGCAGTGCCGCAGGGGATCGCTTCCTCGAGCAGTACTTC. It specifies CSAAGDRFLEQYF.

Here the CDR3 reads CSVEGTGSNTEAFF. CDR3 nucleotides: TGCAGCGTTGAAGGGACAGGGAGTAACACTGAAGCTTTCTTT. The chain links TRBV29-1 to TRBJ1-1, with 8 bases identical to TRBD1. The V and J ends lost 1 base and 2 bases, in that order; junction bases with no gene match: 3. Per germline, CDR1 SQVTM and CDR2 ANQGSEA. The length of the CDR3 is 14 residues.

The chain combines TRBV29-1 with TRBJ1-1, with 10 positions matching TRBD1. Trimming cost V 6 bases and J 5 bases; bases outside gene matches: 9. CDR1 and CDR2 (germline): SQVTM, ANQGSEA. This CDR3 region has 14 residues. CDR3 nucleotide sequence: TGCAGCGTCTTTTTCCGGGACAGGGGTACTGAAGCTTTCTTT. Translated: CSVFFRDRGTEAFF.

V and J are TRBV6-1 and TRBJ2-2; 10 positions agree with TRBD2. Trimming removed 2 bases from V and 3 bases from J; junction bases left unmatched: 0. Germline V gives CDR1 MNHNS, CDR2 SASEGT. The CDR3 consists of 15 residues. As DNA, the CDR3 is TGTGCCAGCAGTGAACTAGCGGGGGACACCGGGGAGCTGTTTTTT. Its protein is CASSELAGDTGELFF.

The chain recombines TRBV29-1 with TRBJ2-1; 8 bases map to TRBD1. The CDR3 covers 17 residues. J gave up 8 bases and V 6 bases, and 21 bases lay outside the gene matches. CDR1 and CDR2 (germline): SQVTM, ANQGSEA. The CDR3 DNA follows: TGCAGCGTGCCAGTCGAGGCCAGGGGGCTGTCTTGGGATGAGCAGTTCTTC. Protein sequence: CSVPVEARGLSWDEQFF.

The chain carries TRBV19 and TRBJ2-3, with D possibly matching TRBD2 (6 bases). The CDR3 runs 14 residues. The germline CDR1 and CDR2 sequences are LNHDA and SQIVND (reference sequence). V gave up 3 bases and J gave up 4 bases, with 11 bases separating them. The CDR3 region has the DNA TGTGCCAGTAGTATGTCGCGGGGTTCAGATACGCAGTATTTT. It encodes CASSMSRGSDTQYF.

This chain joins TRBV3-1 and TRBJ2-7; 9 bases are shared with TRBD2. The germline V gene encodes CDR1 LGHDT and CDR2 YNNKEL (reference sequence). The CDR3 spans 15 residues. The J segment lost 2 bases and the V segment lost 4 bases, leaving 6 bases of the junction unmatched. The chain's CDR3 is CASSPSAGGAYEQYV. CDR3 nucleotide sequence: TGTGCCAGCAGCCCCTCAGCGGGGGGCGCCTACGAGCAGTACGTC.

Written as DNA, the CDR3 is TGCGCCAGCAGTCGGGGTACAGCGGGGGAAGGTGAAGAGACCCAGTACTTC. Amino acids: CASSRGTAGEGEETQYF. V usage is TRBV5-1 and J usage is TRBJ2-5, with 8 bases fitting TRBD2. The CDR3 runs 17 residues. Losses at the gene ends were 5 bases for V and 3 bases for J; bases not matched to a gene: 15. In germline, CDR1 is SGHRS, CDR2 YFSETQ.

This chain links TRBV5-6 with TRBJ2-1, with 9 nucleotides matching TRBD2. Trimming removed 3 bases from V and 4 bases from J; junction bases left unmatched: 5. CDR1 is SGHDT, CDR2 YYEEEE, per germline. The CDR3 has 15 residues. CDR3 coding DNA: TGTGCCAGCAGCTCCGGACTAGCGATTTACAATGAGCAGTTCTTC. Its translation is CASSSGLAIYNEQFF.

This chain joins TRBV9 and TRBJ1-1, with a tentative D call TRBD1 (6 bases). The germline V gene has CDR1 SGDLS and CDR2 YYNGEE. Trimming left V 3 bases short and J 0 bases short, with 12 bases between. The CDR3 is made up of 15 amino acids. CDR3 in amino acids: CASSGGGSMNTEAFF. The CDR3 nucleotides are TGTGCCAGCAGCGGAGGGGGATCTATGAACACTGAAGCTTTCTTT.

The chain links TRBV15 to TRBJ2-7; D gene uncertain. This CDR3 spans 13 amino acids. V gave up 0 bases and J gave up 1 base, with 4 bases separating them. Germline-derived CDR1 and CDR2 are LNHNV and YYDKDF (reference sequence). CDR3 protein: CATSRDRSYEQYF. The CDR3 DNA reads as TGTGCCACCAGCAGAGACAGGTCCTACGAGCAGTACTTC.

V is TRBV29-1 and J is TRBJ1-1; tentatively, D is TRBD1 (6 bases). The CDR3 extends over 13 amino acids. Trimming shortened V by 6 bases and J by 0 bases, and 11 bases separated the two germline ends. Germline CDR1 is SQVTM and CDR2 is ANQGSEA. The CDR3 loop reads CSVGGQLNTEAFF. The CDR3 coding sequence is TGCAGCGTAGGTGGACAGTTGAACACTGAAGCTTTCTTT.